This T cell receptor (beta chain) stems from a study of Graves' ophthalmopathy and Graves' hyperthyroidism. Study-wide points: Discrimination between ophthalmopathy and stable hyperthyroidism by a 13-signature model showed about 86% sensitivity and more than 65% specificity. Among thyroid clonotypes expanded above 0.001 frequency, most also appeared in blood.

Trimming took off 2 bases at V and 4 bases at J, with 18 bases between the two ends. Germline CDR1 DFQATT, CDR2 SNEGSKA (reference sequence). This CDR3 has 15 residues. RNA transcripts were the template, and TCR beta CDR3 regions were amplified from them. In the first round, RT-PCR was carried out with HTBI primers, and a multiplex PCR formed the second round. TCRdb processed the multiplex PCR reads anew with MiXCR; each CDR3 protein has one entry. The sample yields over a million distinct CDR3 sequences, 35% to 40% seen once. This clonotype has ten or more counts. Antigen: not known. The hyperthyroidism patients, aged 18 to 65, had been newly diagnosed, with under 2 months' duration.

This receptor was obtained from an adult man with Graves' hyperthyroidism. V and J are TRBV20-1 and TRBJ2-7, with D tentatively TRBD1 (5 bases). The sequencing input was peripheral blood or thyroid tissue (not recorded which). The DNA for the CDR3 is TGCAGTGCTAGACCCCGGGCAGGGCTTAGGTACGAGCAGTACTTC. Residues: CSARPRAGLRYEQYF.